One sample yielded the 18 T cell receptor beta chains listed below, sequenced in a study of PD-L1 blockade in urothelial cancer. This sample's time point: pretreatment peripheral blood. Data came from immunoSEQ multiplex PCR; TCRdb stores just in-frame clones and leaves some out. The sample consists of approximately 55,000 clones, roughly 86% of them appearing once. Material: PBMCs, obtained around atezolizumab (anti-PD-L1) treatment. These receptors were taken from a man between 60 and 75 years old with urothelial cancer.

This clone is a singleton in its sample. The chain uses TRBV5-1 and TRBJ1-2, with TRBD1 identical over 7 bases. The V segment lost 4 bases and the J segment 0 bases; nucleotides outside the gene matches: 6. The CDR3 spans 15 residues. The germline V gene encodes CDR1 SGHRS and CDR2 YFSETQ. As DNA, the CDR3 is TGCGCCAGCAGCCCAGGGGACAGCGCTAACTATGGCTACACCTTC. Its translation: CASSPGDSANYGYTF.

The V gene is TRBV19, the J gene TRBJ1-1; tentative D call: TRBD1 (5 bases). Germline loops: CDR1 LNHDA, CDR2 SQIVND (reference sequence). The CDR3 is 15 residues long. The V end was cut by 3 bases, the J end by 1 base, with 12 bases between. The CDR3, as DNA: TGTGCCAGTAGTATTACCCCAGACAGGAACACTGAAGCTTTCTTT. Protein product: CASSITPDRNTEAFF.

The chain has TRBV18 and TRBJ2-1; 10 positions match TRBD1. The CDR3 extends over 16 amino acids. J gave up 6 bases and V 2 bases, and 7 bases lay outside the gene matches. Germline lookup yields CDR1 KGHSH and CDR2 LQKENI. For the CDR3, the DNA is TGTGCCAGCTCACCAGTGGACAGGGGGATGATCAATGAGCAGTTCTTC. This gives the protein CASSPVDRGMINEQFF.

The V gene is TRBV4-1, the J gene TRBJ1-2, with TRBD1 matching over 11 bases. The junction had 7 bases not matched to a gene; V was cut back by 4 bases and J by 6 bases. This CDR3 is 15 amino acids long. Germline assignment: CDR1 MGHRA and CDR2 YSYEKL. CDR3 nucleotide sequence: TGCGCCAGCAGCCCACGGACAGGGGGCGCACATGGCTACACCTTC. This translates into CASSPRTGGAHGYTF.

The chain combines TRBV6-1 with TRBJ2-7; D possibly corresponds to TRBD2 (6 bases). The length of the CDR3 is 15 residues. CDR1 and CDR2 (germline): MNHNS, SASEGT. V dropped 7 bases and J dropped 6 bases, with 22 bases sitting between them. The DNA of the CDR3 is TGTGCCAGCACCGCTCAAGGCGGGACTCTCTTCGAGCAGTACTTC. Its protein product is CASTAQGGTLFEQYF.

The CDR3 nucleotides are TGTGCCAGTAGTATTGACAGGGACACTGAAGCTTTCTTT. Translating it yields CASSIDRDTEAFF. The chain employs TRBV19 and TRBJ1-1; 7 bases line up with TRBD1. V gave up 3 bases and J gave up 3 bases; unmatched junction bases: 1. CDR3 size: 13 residues. The germline gives CDR1 LNHDA, CDR2 SQIVND (reference sequence).

This clone was counted a single time. One end of the junction does not line up with germline, which may come from a read error. This chain connects TRBV6-1 to TRBJ2-7, with 8 bases that match TRBD1. Per germline, CDR1 MNHNS and CDR2 SASEGT. The CDR3 loop spans 12 amino acids. CDR3 region: CASSEEWTGYIF. The CDR3 DNA reads TGTGCCAGCAGTGAAGAGTGGACAGGGTACATCTTC.

This chain uses TRBV27 with TRBJ2-6, with D perhaps matching TRBD2 (5 bases). Looked up from germline, CDR1 is MNHEY and CDR2 is SMNVEV (reference sequence). The CDR3 has 17 amino acids. V lost 3 bases and J 1 base, leaving 13 bases between the germline ends. CDR3 region: CASSFGRLTSGANVLTF. In DNA, the CDR3 is TGTGCCAGCAGTTTTGGCAGACTAACTTCTGGGGCCAACGTCCTGACTTTC.

The rearrangement uses TRBV10-3 and TRBJ1-5; a weak D match, TRBD1 (6 bases). Germline CDR1 ENHRY, CDR2 SYGVKD. Trimming took 0 bases from V and 6 from J, leaving 9 bases between them. This CDR3 is built from 14 residues. CDR3 nucleotides: TGTGCCATCAGTGAGTCGGGGGCGGGTCAGCCCCAGCATTTT. Its translation: CAISESGAGQPQHF.

The gene calls are TRBV2 and TRBJ2-7; unclear D gene. V was cut by 6 bases and J by 8 bases, with 11 bases left in between. The CDR3 consists of 11 residues. Germline V CDR1 and CDR2: SNHLY, FYNNEI. The CDR3 DNA is TGTGCCAGCAGCGGTCCAGGCCAGCAGTACTTC. Encoded protein: CASSGPGQQYF.

This chain links TRBV19 with TRBJ2-3; D possibly corresponds to TRBD1 (7 bases). V dropped 5 bases and J dropped 6 bases, with 15 bases sitting between them. The CDR3 spans 14 residues. The germline CDR1 and CDR2 sequences are LNHDA and SQIVND (reference sequence). The CDR3 DNA sequence: TGTGCCAGTAGTCCTCCGACAGGGAGGGATACGCAGTATTTT. As protein: CASSPPTGRDTQYF.

The chain couples TRBV7-8 to TRBJ2-7; D gene unclear. From germline, CDR1 is SGHVS and CDR2 FQNEAQ. The V and J ends lost 1 base and 4 bases respectively, with 11 bases between them. The CDR3 spans 14 residues. This chain's CDR3 is CASSLVALGYEQYF. CDR3 bases: TGTGCCAGCAGCTTAGTTGCGCTCGGGTACGAGCAGTACTTC.

The V gene is TRBV28, the J gene TRBJ1-5; 8 bases are a match to TRBD1. J gave up 5 bases and V 5 bases, and 8 bases lay outside the gene matches. The CDR3 is 15 residues long. CDR1 is MDHEN and CDR2 is SYDVKM in the germline V gene. The DNA for the CDR3 is TGTGCCAGCAGTACCACCGGACAGGGCCATCAGCCCCAGCATTTT. As protein: CASSTTGQGHQPQHF.

The rearrangement joins TRBV5-1 to TRBJ1-1, with TRBD1 matching 8 bases. This CDR3 region has 16 residues. J gave up 0 bases and V 5 bases, and 9 bases lay outside the gene matches. CDR1 and CDR2 (germline): SGHRS, YFSETQ. The DNA for the CDR3 is TGCGCCAGCAGGACCGGACAGGGTGGTGTGAACACTGAAGCTTTCTTT. This sequence encodes CASRTGQGGVNTEAFF.

The CDR3 protein is CALRLAGAYEQFF. The CDR3 DNA sequence: TGTGCCTTACGACTAGCGGGGGCCTATGAGCAGTTCTTC. The V and J genes are TRBV30 and TRBJ2-1; 12 bases match TRBD2. With 7 bases clipped from V and 8 bases from J, the junction kept 6 bases outside the gene matches. The CDR3 consists of 13 residues. CDR1 is GTSNPN and CDR2 is SVGIG in the germline V gene (reference sequence). The entire variable domain, with the rest obtained from reference TRBV30 and TRBJ2-1, is as follows: SQTIHQWPATLVQPVGSPLSLECTVEGTSNPNLYWYRQAAGRGLQLLFYSVGIGQISSEVPQNLSASRPQDRQFILSSKKLLLSDSGFYLCALRLAGAYEQFFGPGTRLTVL.

This sequence joins TRBV5-5 and TRBJ1-2; D may be TRBD1 (6 bases). The V gene lost 4 bases and the J gene lost 0 bases, with 13 bases spanning the gap. The CDR3 is made up of 15 amino acids. Germline V gene sequence: CDR1 SGHKS, CDR2 YYEKEE (reference sequence). The CDR3 reads CASSRGGRANYGYTF. In nucleotides, the CDR3 is TGTGCCAGCAGCCGAGGGGGTCGAGCTAACTATGGCTACACCTTC.

The rearrangement joins TRBV30 to TRBJ2-1, with 7 bases aligning to TRBD2. Trimming cost V 4 bases and J 9 bases; bases outside gene matches: 15. CDR1 is GTSNPN and CDR2 is SVGIG in the germline V gene (reference sequence). This CDR3 has 15 residues. Here the CDR3 DNA reads TGTGCCTGGACCGAGGGTCTAGCGGCCGGAGGTGAGCAGTTCTTC. It codes for CAWTEGLAAGGEQFF. Full variable domain (rest looked up from reference TRBV30 and TRBJ2-1): SQTIHQWPATLVQPVGSPLSLECTVEGTSNPNLYWYRQAAGRGLQLLFYSVGIGQISSEVPQNLSASRPQDRQFILSSKKLLLSDSGFYLCAWTEGLAAGGEQFFGPGTRLTVL.

The genes are TRBV7-8 and TRBJ2-1, with TRBD2 matching 8 bases. The length of the CDR3 is 18 residues. Germline CDR1 SGHVS, CDR2 FQNEAQ. V was pared by 2 bases and J by 4 bases, with 13 bases of the junction left unmatched. CDR3 residues: CASSLRGGRSGFYNEQFF. CDR3 nucleotide sequence: TGTGCCAGCAGCTTAAGGGGCGGGAGGTCGGGTTTTTACAATGAGCAGTTCTTC.